Detailed here is one T cell receptor beta chain. This clone was detected only once. Its target antigen remains unknown. An end of the junction differs from the germline gene, which may be a read error. The Quick-DNA Microprep Kit was used to extract genomic DNA from the sorted cells. TCRbeta DNA was amplified with the immunoSEQ hsTCRbeta kit following the manufacturer's protocol. TCRbeta libraries were sequenced on an Illumina MiSeq instrument. The source study handled its data this way. Removing out-of-frame sequences left fewer than 2.5 million distinct TCRbeta sequences, an average of approximately 65,000 per individual. Two values were used to score each individual: the count of 150 to 200 previously reported CMV-associated TCRbeta sequences and the total count of productive distinct TCRbeta sequences. A beta-binomial model was reimplemented in Python, and scikit-learn random forests with default parameters were trained on US cohort data. Classifier performance on the Belgian cohort was summarized as median AUC with percentile confidence intervals calculated over 10,000 bootstrap iterations. The table was pulled from immuneACCESS by TCRdb, which kept in-frame rearrangements only. Such tables lose some clones; where checked, under half of the loss comes from unresolved V genes, and the rest has no known cause. The D gene and trimming were derived from the DNA, and the V and J assignments and clone size from that table. Across this sample there are more than 45,000 clones, with 70% to 85% seen only once. 0.5% to 0.6% of the sample goes to the ten largest clones.

The source of the sample is a study of memory CD4+ T cells and cytomegalovirus serostatus (dated by TCRdb to about 2019). With regard to the full study: The cohort included about 33 healthy adults from Belgium, of whom 9 were CMV seropositive and approximately 24 were CMV seronegative. To replicate a published TCR-based CMV serostatus classifier, the study sequenced CD4+ memory TCRbeta repertoires from a Belgian cohort whose cytomegalovirus serostatus was known.

Beyond this particular receptor, the publication reports: The results were interpreted as suggesting that the CMV-associated TCR signature is mostly present in the CD4+ memory repertoire. For predicting CMV serostatus, the median bootstrapped AUC was approximately 0.95 using the original framework and 0.9 to 0.92 using a US-trained random forest. Among the 160 or so previously reported CMV-associated TCRbeta sequences, approximately 67 showed up in the CD4+ memory repertoires, with each one found in between one and five individuals. On the Belgian cohort, the classifier based on the original framework reached a median bootstrapped AUC of approximately 0.95, with a 95% CI of 0.76-1.00. Only CD4+CD45RO+ memory cells were sequenced, unlike the original study, which covered naive and memory CD4+ and CD8+ populations.

Single viable CD3+CD4+CD8-CD45RO+ cells were sorted as memory CD4+ T cells on a FACSAria II. To determine CMV serostatus, a Roche Elecsys assay was used that detects serum IgG against CMV pp150, pp28, p38 and p52. After the samples were thawed, total CD4+ T cells were enriched through positive selection using CD4 magnetic microbeads. The samples came from a different study that was designed specifically to examine the CD4+ T cell memory repertoire. Peripheral blood mononuclear cells were isolated and cryopreserved following standard operating procedures; serum was stored at -80 °C. CD3-PerCP (BW264/56), CD4-APC (RPA-T4), CD45RO-PE (UCHT1) and CD8-Pacific Orange (3B5) antibodies were used for staining, and non-viable cells were excluded with Sytox blue. This TCR was recovered from an adult in good health and CMV-seronegative. The material sequenced was memory CD4+ T cells from blood.

The DNA sequence reads TGTGCCAGCAGCTTAGATAGGGGAGGAATTCATTTT. Its amino acids are CASSLDRGGIHF. The chain is assembled from TRBV7-2 and TRBJ1-1; TRBD1 is a weak D gene call, 5 bases matching. The CDR3 covers 12 residues, taking in both the cysteine and the phenylalanine. CDR3 DNA is the only sequence kept; it has 36 bases, read in frame from the first base. Taken from the germline V gene, the CDR1 and CDR2 loops are SGHTA and FQGNSA.